This record concerns one T cell receptor (beta chain) sequence. Its target is not known. The data were produced by immunoSEQ multiplex PCR, yet TCRdb's version contains in-frame clones alone and is incomplete. The table lists about 92,000 clones, just over 85% of them singletons, with approximately 14% in the top ten. CDR3 length: 15 amino acids. V gave up 8 bases and J gave up 1 base; unmatched junction bases: 8. The germline V gene encodes CDR1 MGHDK and CDR2 SYGVNS. This record belongs to a study of glioma-infiltrating T cells after dendritic cell vaccination. Study conclusions and caveats: Complete blood and tumor specimen sets were limited to few patients.

The gene calls are TRBV25-1 and TRBJ1-1; TRBD1 matches at 9 bases. Source: blood, taken before dendritic cell vaccination. The source of this sequence is a human donor with glioblastoma. CDR3 nucleotide sequence: TGTGCCAGCGGAGATACAGGGGGCGCGAACACTGAAGCTTTCTTT. This gives the protein CASGDTGGANTEAFF.